This TCR beta chain is from a study of T cells after yellow fever vaccination. Points from the study as a whole: Peak timing came faster in the weaker secondary response, day 5 versus 15. One caveat is that FACS-sorted repertoires could contain abundant clonotypes contaminating from the bulk population. Post-booster repertoires again held most primary-vaccination clones (around 95% CD4, 75% to 90% CD8).

By 5'RACE template switching, TCR cDNA was produced, with a universal primer site and UMIs added in the process. MiXCR, applied by TCRdb to the 5' RACE reads, yields one record per CDR3 protein. The repertoire holds approximately 250,000 distinct CDR3 sequences, with 6.7% as singletons. Concerning this clonotype: Its antigen is unidentified.

This CDR3 spans 16 amino acids. V shed 5 bases and J 7 bases; nucleotides not matched to a gene: 12. Looked up from germline, CDR1 is MNHEY and CDR2 is SMNVEV (reference sequence). The chain has TRBV27 and TRBJ2-1; 9 bases line up with TRBD1. The sample was CD4+ T cells sorted from PBMCs, taken on the day of the yellow fever booster vaccination. This receptor was taken from a young man who received the YFV17D yellow fever vaccine. CDR3 in DNA: TGTGCCAGCAGTAAGCCCGGGACAGGGTTGAAGAATGAGCAGTTCTTC. Encoded protein: CASSKPGTGLKNEQFF.